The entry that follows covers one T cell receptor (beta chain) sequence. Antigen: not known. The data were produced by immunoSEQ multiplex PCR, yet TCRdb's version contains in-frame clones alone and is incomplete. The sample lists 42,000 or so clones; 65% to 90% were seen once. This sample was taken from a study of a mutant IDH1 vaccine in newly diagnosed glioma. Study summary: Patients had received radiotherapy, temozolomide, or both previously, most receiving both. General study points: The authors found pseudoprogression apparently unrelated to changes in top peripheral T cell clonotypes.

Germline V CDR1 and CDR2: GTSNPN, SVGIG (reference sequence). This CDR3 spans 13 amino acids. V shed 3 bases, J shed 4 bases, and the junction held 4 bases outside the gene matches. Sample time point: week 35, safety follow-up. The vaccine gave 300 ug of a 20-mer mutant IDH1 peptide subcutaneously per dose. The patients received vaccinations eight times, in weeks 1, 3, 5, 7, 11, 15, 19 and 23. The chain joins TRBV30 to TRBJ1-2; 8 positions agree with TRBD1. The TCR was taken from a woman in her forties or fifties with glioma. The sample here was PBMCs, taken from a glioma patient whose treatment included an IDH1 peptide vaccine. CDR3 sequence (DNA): TGTGCCTGGAGCGCCGGGACAGGCTATGGCTACACCTTC. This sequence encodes CAWSAGTGYGYTF.